This TCR beta chain emerged from a study of blood T cells in healthy people across ages. Study-wide findings and caveats: Whereas aged donors had fewer naive CD4+ cells, long-lived donors had more of them and higher diversity.

The second PCR ran about 6 to 12 cycles with a sample-barcoded 5' primer and J-beta primers. TCRdb ran MiXCR on the 5' RACE reads and lists one entry per CDR3 protein. The sample lists under 700,000 distinct CDR3 sequences; 24% were seen once. The CDR3 is made up of 14 amino acids. Germline loops: CDR1 SGHNT, CDR2 YYREEE (reference sequence). Trimming took 1 base from V and 6 from J, leaving 12 bases between them. Comments on this clonotype: Its antigen remains unknown.

These data were also reused for a study on T cells of mothers and their children. This second study says: Healthy Caucasian mothers, a few in number, and their six children were the donors. Added by the second PCR's M1S primer were sample barcodes and 2-4 random nucleotides.

The genes are TRBV5-4 and TRBJ2-3; D is unclear. This sequence originates from a boy aged 10-17 years in good health. Sequencing was performed on blood. The CDR3 spells CASSLPLDWDTQYF. CDR3 bases: TGTGCCAGCAGCTTGCCGCTCGATTGGGATACGCAGTATTTT.